This T cell receptor beta chain was recovered during a study of blood T cell repertoires in COVID-19. Turning to the study itself: COVID-19 samples collected from the United States, Italy and Spain covered acute and convalescent phases.

As processed by the authors: Counts of nucleated cells, estimated from reference gene primer amplification, were obtained. Libraries were prepared by immunoSEQ multiplex PCR; TCRdb keeps only in-frame clonotypes and omits some of them. The DNA gave D and trimming, while V, J and clone size come from that table. Of about 140,000 clones in the sample, 88% were seen once. Germline V lookup: CDR1 SEHNR, CDR2 FQNEAQ (reference sequence). This CDR3 comprises 16 residues. V lost 5 bases to trimming and J lost 2 bases; unmatched junction nucleotides: 10. The sequence derives from a middle-aged man with active or convalescent COVID-19. This sequence joins TRBV7-9 and TRBJ2-7; TRBD1 matches at 9 bases. The specimen sequenced was peripheral blood. The chain's CDR3 is CASSPLPGQGAYEQYF. DNA for the CDR3: TGTGCCAGCAGCCCCCTTCCGGGACAGGGTGCCTACGAGCAGTACTTC.